A selection of T cell receptor beta chains follows, all from one sample in a study of cytomegalovirus exposure and HLA in healthy donors. The protocol was immunoSEQ multiplex PCR, while the TCRdb copy is restricted to in-frame clones and leaves out a portion. The repertoire holds about 110,000 clones, with under 85% as singletons. The sample taken for sequencing was PBMCs. Receptors were obtained from a man aged 25-45 years in good health and CMV-seropositive. Both conserved end residues are part of each CDR3. D genes are given only for firm matches. Part of the rows lack a size; the others show once, few, many or a class for expanded clones.

V gene	clone size	D gene	J gene	CDR3 protein	CDR3 DNA
TRBV13	NA	NA	TRBJ2-3	CASSLGRDTQYF	TGTGCCAGCAGCTTAGGGAGGGATACGCAGTATTTT
TRBV6-6	NA	NA	TRBJ1-1	CASSYSGAEAFF	TGTGCCAGCAGTTACTCCGGGGCTGAAGCTTTCTTT
TRBV7-8	many	NA	TRBJ1-2	CASSLQGSYGYTF	TGTGCCAGCAGCTTGCAGGGCAGCTATGGCTACACCTTC
TRBV2	NA	NA	TRBJ2-1	CASSERWGLIINEQFF	TGTGCCAGCAGTGAAAGGTGGGGGCTAATAATCAATGAGCAGTTCTTC
TRBV9	NA	TRBD1	TRBJ2-3	CASSKIQGAGTDTQYF	TGTGCCAGCAGCAAGATCCAGGGGGCGGGCACAGATACGCAGTATTTT
TRBV6-1	NA	NA	TRBJ2-5	CASSELRTAGETQYF	TGTGCCAGCAGTGAGCTCAGGACAGCTGGAGAGACCCAGTACTTC
TRBV7-2	NA	NA	TRBJ1-6	CASSLRGGSYNSPLHF	TGTGCCAGCAGCTTAAGGGGTGGCTCCTATAATTCACCCCTCCACTTT
TRBV25-1	NA	TRBD1	TRBJ2-3	CASSRQGNTDTQYF	TGTGCCAGCAGTAGACAGGGGAACACAGATACGCAGTATTTT
TRBV9	NA	TRBD1	TRBJ2-5	CASSAGQGEWETQYF	TGTGCCAGCAGCGCCGGACAGGGAGAATGGGAGACCCAGTACTTC
TRBV28	few	NA	TRBJ1-1	CATLYVGGNTEAFF	TGTGCCACCCTCTACGTTGGAGGTAACACTGAAGCTTTCTTT
TRBV19	NA	NA	TRBJ1-6	CASSTLSTGITSPLHF	TGTGCCAGTAGTACGTTGTCTACGGGAATCACTTCACCCCTCCACTTT
TRBV14	NA	NA	TRBJ2-1	CASSQGGLGEQFF	TGTGCCAGCAGCCAAGGAGGGTTAGGGGAGCAGTTCTTC
TRBV5-1	NA	TRBD2	TRBJ2-5	CASSFLGSGTSGGNQETQYF	TGCGCCAGCAGCTTCCTCGGATCGGGAACTAGCGGGGGGAACCAAGAGACCCAGTACTTC
TRBV6-1	NA	TRBD2	TRBJ2-2	CASSESGGAYGTGELFF	TGTGCCAGCAGTGAAAGCGGGGGGGCCTATGGAACCGGGGAGCTGTTTTTT
TRBV5-1	few	NA	TRBJ1-4	CASSLARGTELFF	TGCGCCAGCAGCTTGGCAAGGGGAACCGAACTGTTTTTT
TRBV30	NA	TRBD1	TRBJ2-5	CAWSQGALAETQYF	TGTGCCTGGAGCCAGGGGGCGCTGGCAGAGACCCAGTACTTC
TRBV25-1	NA	NA	TRBJ2-7	CASSPPQFFEQYF	TGTGCCAGCAGTCCCCCCCAGTTCTTCGAGCAGTACTTC
TRBV5-1	NA	NA	TRBJ2-3	CASSYYSAGSTDTQYF	TGCGCCAGCAGTTATTACTCGGCGGGGAGCACAGATACGCAGTATTTT
TRBV4-3	NA	NA	TRBJ2-1	CASSQALGEQFF	TGCGCCAGCAGCCAAGCTCTAGGGGAACAGTTCTTC
TRBV25-1	NA	TRBD2	TRBJ2-3	CASSDSLAGQSTDTQYF	TGTGCCAGCAGTGATTCCCTAGCGGGGCAAAGCACAGATACGCAGTATTTT
TRBV30	NA	TRBD1	TRBJ1-1	CAGRTGEAFF	TGTGCCGGCAGGACAGGGGAAGCTTTCTTT
TRBV30	NA	NA	TRBJ1-2	CAWIQGNYGYTF	TGTGCCTGGATCCAGGGTAACTATGGCTACACCTTC
TRBV10-3	NA	NA	TRBJ2-5	CAIAGQLQETQYF	TGTGCCATCGCGGGACAGCTTCAAGAGACCCAGTACTTC
TRBV19	NA	TRBD1	TRBJ2-7	CASSAGTEYEQYF	TGTGCCAGTAGTGCTGGGACAGAATACGAGCAGTACTTC